What follows are 23 T cell receptor beta chains derived from one specimen sequenced in a study of regulatory T cells in long-lasting Graves disease. Construction of the TCR beta libraries employed iRepertoire HTBI primers in conjunction with Arm-PCR of CDR3 regions. TCRdb ran MiXCR on the multiplex PCR reads and lists one entry per CDR3 protein. The table lists approximately 440,000 distinct CDR3 sequences, 23% of them singletons, with approximately 26% in the top ten. Indicated time point: persistent/refractory GD, antithyroid drugs over 5 years with positive TRAb. Extracted RNA from PBMCs served as the source of the TCR library. Sequencing used peripheral blood mononuclear cells (PBMCs), obtained when the disease was refractory, from a patient treated with antithyroid drugs. These receptors originate from a female donor with Graves disease.

Ten or more counts support this clonotype. The rearrangement links TRBV12-3 or TRBV12-4 to TRBJ2-7; the match to TRBD2 covers 11 bases. Losses at the gene ends were 1 base for V and 4 bases for J; bases not matched to a gene: 3. This CDR3 has 15 amino acids. CDR3 amino acids: CASSLVSSGRYEQYF. The CDR3 bases are TGTGCCAGCAGTTTAGTCTCTAGCGGGAGGTACGAGCAGTACTTC.

In its sample, this clonotype was seen a few times. The rearrangement uses TRBV7-3 and TRBJ2-7, with 7 bases matching TRBD1. V lost 1 base, J lost 0 bases, and 9 bases stayed unmatched. The CDR3 is 17 residues long. Germline assignment: CDR1 SGHTA and CDR2 FQGTGA. The CDR3 region is CASSLRGQRSLSYEQYF. CDR3 coding DNA: TGTGCCAGCAGCTTAAGGGGACAGCGGAGTCTCTCCTACGAGCAGTACTTC.

This clonotype was detected ten times or more. The rearrangement uses TRBV28 and TRBJ1-4, with 7 nucleotides matching TRBD1. The length of the CDR3 is 15 residues. Germline values: CDR1 MDHEN, CDR2 SYDVKM. V shed 3 bases, J shed 3 bases, and the junction held 4 bases outside the gene matches. The CDR3 region is CASSFSGGANEKLFF. CDR3 in DNA: TGTGCCAGCAGTTTCTCAGGGGGAGCTAATGAAAAACTGTTTTTT.

The V gene is TRBV2, the J gene TRBJ1-2; D perhaps matches TRBD1 (6 bases). CDR3 length: 18 residues. In germline, CDR1 is SNHLY, CDR2 FYNNEI. V was clipped by 2 bases and J by 8 bases, with 27 bases between them. The CDR3: CASSEISARHLGGGGYTF. CDR3 nucleotide sequence: TGTGCCAGCAGTGAAATAAGTGCGAGACACCTCGGAGGGGGAGGCTACACCTTC.

The chain links TRBV29-1 to TRBJ1-2; D ambiguous. Germline lookup yields CDR1 SQVTM and CDR2 ANQGSEA. This CDR3 has 13 amino acids. Trimming shortened V by 5 bases and J by 8 bases, and 18 bases separated the two germline ends. CDR3 in DNA: TGCAGCGTTAACTCCACAGCCATGAGGGGCTACACCTTC. Translation: CSVNSTAMRGYTF.

This clonotype was seen more than once but under ten times. The V gene is TRBV6-2 or TRBV6-3, the J gene TRBJ2-5; 7 nucleotides agree with TRBD2. CDR1 is MNHEY, CDR2 SVGEGT, per germline. CDR3 length: 13 residues. Germline trimming cut 2 bases from V and 9 bases from J; bases unmatched to any gene: 6. The DNA of the CDR3 is TGTGCCAGCAGTTACGGCGGGAGTAAGTCCCAGTACTTC. Translated, it gives CASSYGGSKSQYF.

V is TRBV5-1 and J is TRBJ2-2, with no clear D. Germline assignment: CDR1 SGHRS and CDR2 YFSETQ. The CDR3 has 16 residues. Trimming took off 2 bases at V and 2 bases at J, with 13 bases between the two ends. The CDR3 DNA sequence: TGCGCCAGCAGCTTTGGGTACACATTTAACACCGGGGAGCTGTTTTTT. It specifies CASSFGYTFNTGELFF.

The chain is built from TRBV7-8 and TRBJ1-1, with D hard to call. V lost 5 bases to trimming and J lost 6 bases, with 13 bases between them. This CDR3 has 13 amino acids. Germline V CDR1 and CDR2: SGHVS, FQNEAQ. The CDR3 spells CASSHLRRAEAFF. The CDR3 coding sequence is TGTGCCAGCAGCCATCTCAGAAGGGCTGAAGCTTTCTTT.

This clonotype has more than one count but fewer than ten. V is TRBV16 and J is TRBJ2-7; TRBD1 or TRBD2 may be the D gene (5 bases each). The CDR3 contains 13 residues. Per the germline V gene, CDR1 is KGHSY and CDR2 is FQNENV. Trimming shortened V by 3 bases and J by 6 bases, and 12 bases separated the two germline ends. The CDR3 protein is CASSHTSGGEQYF. The CDR3 bases are TGTGCCAGCAGCCACACGAGTGGGGGCGAGCAGTACTTC.

This clonotype was picked up a small number of times. V usage is TRBV7-9 and J usage is TRBJ1-1; TRBD1 matches 8 bases. The V gene's germline CDR1 is SEHNR and CDR2 FQNEAQ (reference sequence). There are 15 residues in the CDR3. After removal of 0 bases from V and 5 bases from J, the junction contained 5 bases not matched to a gene. The chain's CDR3 is CASSLADRVRTEAFF. In DNA, the CDR3 is TGTGCCAGCAGCTTAGCGGACAGGGTCAGGACTGAAGCTTTCTTT.

The sample holds many counts of this clonotype. The chain couples TRBV13 to TRBJ2-3; 10 positions match TRBD2. Germline CDR1 reads PRHDT; CDR2 reads FYEKMQ (reference sequence). The CDR3 is made up of 16 amino acids. V dropped 5 bases and J dropped 4; count of bases not matched to a gene: 9. This chain's CDR3 is CASSELAGSLPDTQYF. DNA of the CDR3: TGTGCCAGCAGCGAACTAGCGGGATCCTTGCCAGATACGCAGTATTTT.

The J gene is TRBJ2-7, the V gene TRBV2; 10 bases align to TRBD1. V shed 9 bases, J shed 7 bases, and the junction held 12 bases outside the gene matches. Germline V lookup: CDR1 SNHLY, CDR2 FYNNEI. This CDR3 comprises 14 residues. The CDR3 reads CARNQLDRGEEQYF. In nucleotides, the CDR3 is TGTGCCAGAAACCAACTGGACAGGGGGGAAGAGCAGTACTTC. The entire variable domain, with the rest obtained from reference TRBV2 and TRBJ2-7, is as follows: EPEVTQTPSHQVTQMGQEVILRCVPISNHLYFYWYRQILGQKVEFLVSFYNNEISEKSEIFDDQFSVERPDGSNFTLKIRSTKLEDSAMYFCARNQLDRGEEQYFGPGTRLTVT.

This clonotype was seen more than once but under ten times. The rearrangement links TRBV5-1 to TRBJ2-7; no definite D call. The CDR3 covers 15 residues. The germline V gene has CDR1 SGHRS and CDR2 YFSETQ. V was cut by 0 bases and J by 3 bases, with 13 bases left in between. The CDR3 spells CASSLDRVGLYEQYF. The CDR3 region has the DNA TGCGCCAGCAGCTTGGATCGAGTAGGTCTCTACGAGCAGTACTTC.

The chain links TRBV2 to TRBJ2-6; 8 bases align to TRBD1. Unmatched junction bases numbered 7, after V lost 8 bases and J lost 4 bases. The CDR3 runs to 15 residues. Looked up from germline, CDR1 is SNHLY and CDR2 is FYNNEI. CDR3 loop: CASADRGTGANVLTF. For the CDR3, the DNA is TGTGCCAGCGCTGACAGGGGAACCGGGGCCAACGTCCTGACTTTC.

This chain joins TRBV10-3 and TRBJ2-7, with D unresolved. The germline CDR1 and CDR2 sequences are ENHRY and SYGVKD. V dropped 0 bases and J dropped 2 bases, with 8 bases sitting between them. The CDR3 is 14 residues long. This CDR3 reads CAISESGYAYEQYF. The CDR3 nucleotides read TGTGCCATCAGTGAGTCGGGATACGCCTACGAGCAGTACTTC.

This clonotype was seen at least ten times. The chain links TRBV13 to TRBJ1-4; 7 bases align to TRBD1. Trimming cost V 5 bases and J 6 bases; bases outside gene matches: 6. The V gene's germline CDR1 is PRHDT and CDR2 FYEKMQ (reference sequence). The CDR3 sequence is 14 residues long. The CDR3, as DNA: TGTGCCAGCAGCACGACAGGGATTGATGAAAAACTGTTTTTT. Translated: CASSTTGIDEKLFF.

This clonotype appeared a few times. This chain joins TRBV28 and TRBJ2-7; D is unresolved. The CDR3 length is 13 residues. Trimming took off 6 bases at V and 3 bases at J, with 12 bases between the two ends. The germline V gene encodes CDR1 MDHEN and CDR2 SYDVKM. CDR3 region: CASRKMNSYEQYF. The DNA of the CDR3 is TGTGCCAGCAGGAAAATGAACAGCTACGAGCAGTACTTC.

Ten or more counts support this clonotype. The junction and the germline gene differ at one end; a read error may be behind it. This chain joins TRBV28 and TRBJ2-7; D gene ambiguous. The CDR3 totals 12 residues. The V gene's germline CDR1 is MDHEN and CDR2 SYDVKM. CDR3 coding DNA: TGTGCCAGCAGTGATAGACCCTACGTGCAGTACTTC. Translated, it gives CASSDRPYVQYF.

The rearrangement joins TRBV5-4 to TRBJ2-7; D may be TRBD1 (6 bases). CDR1 SGHNT and CDR2 YYREEE come from the germline V gene (reference sequence). With 4 bases removed from V and 3 bases from J, the gap between germline ends came to 14 bases. This CDR3 is built from 14 residues. CDR3 residues: CASSPANRVYEQYF. CDR3 DNA: TGTGCCAGCAGCCCGGCGAACAGGGTCTACGAGCAGTACTTC.

Only a few counts were recorded for this clonotype. This CDR3 reads CASSLLRGPHGYTF. CDR3 DNA: TGTGCCAGTAGCCTCCTCCGGGGGCCCCATGGCTACACCTTC. The V call is TRBV19, the J call TRBJ1-2, with a weak D call TRBD1 (6 bases). The V gene's germline CDR1 is LNHDA and CDR2 SQIVND (reference sequence). This CDR3 spans 14 amino acids. V lost 6 bases and J 6 bases, leaving 17 bases between the germline ends. Together with reference TRBV19 and TRBJ1-2, the CDR3 gives the full variable domain: DGGITQSPKYLFRKEGQNVTLSCEQNLNHDAMYWYRQDPGQGLRLIYYSQIVNDFQKGDIAEGYSVSREKKESFPLTVTSAQKNPTAFYLCASSLLRGPHGYTFGSGTRLTVV.

This clonotype appeared a few times. This rearrangement joins TRBV6-1 to TRBJ2-2; possibly TRBD1 for D (5 bases). Germline V gives CDR1 MNHNS, CDR2 SASEGT. This CDR3 contains 14 residues. Trimming took 7 bases from V and 6 from J, leaving 15 bases between them. CDR3 protein: CASNDITGPGELFF. The DNA of the CDR3 is TGTGCCAGCAACGATATCACAGGTCCCGGGGAGCTGTTTTTT.

This clonotype was detected ten times or more. The rearrangement links TRBV27 to TRBJ1-1; D is perhaps TRBD1 (5 bases). Germline V lookup: CDR1 MNHEY, CDR2 SMNVEV (reference sequence). With 3 bases removed from V and 4 bases from J, the gap between germline ends came to 15 bases. The CDR3 extends over 15 amino acids. The CDR3 region is CASSFLGGESTEAFF. In nucleotides, the CDR3 is TGTGCCAGCAGTTTTCTGGGGGGGGAGAGCACTGAAGCTTTCTTT.

This clonotype was seen repeatedly, ten times or more. The gene calls are TRBV28 and TRBJ2-7, with D perhaps TRBD1 (5 bases). Germline values: CDR1 MDHEN, CDR2 SYDVKM. CDR3 length: 13 residues. The V gene lost 5 bases and the J gene lost 8 bases, with 16 bases spanning the gap. This CDR3 is CASSRKRQSQQYF. Here the CDR3 DNA reads TGTGCCAGCAGTCGAAAGAGACAGTCCCAGCAGTACTTC.